This TCR beta chain was sequenced for a study of cytomegalovirus exposure and HLA in healthy donors. Study background: HLA-typed donors contributed some 77 million unique TCRs, which were held in an early data release. Genotyping showed around 81% of almost 400 donors falling in the Caucasian-associated ancestry cluster. Study outcomes and limitations: Accurate prediction of HLA-A and HLA-B alleles (for most subjects) was reportedly achieved from TCR beta sequences. Three chains linked to CMV were shown in vitro to be specific for CMV antigens.

Primers: 60 Vbeta forward and 13 Jbeta reverse. Data came from immunoSEQ multiplex PCR; TCRdb stores just in-frame clones and leaves some out. The sample carries some 170,000 clones, roughly 80% recorded once. Turning to this clone: The antigen remains undetermined.

This TCR was recovered from a woman younger than 35 in good health and CMV-seropositive. The sequencing input was PBMCs.

CDR3 bases: TGTGCCAGCAGCCCCAGGACTAGCGGGGGGGAGCTGTTTTTT. It specifies CASSPRTSGGELFF. This chain joins TRBV11-3 and TRBJ2-2; TRBD2 matches at 11 bases. The germline gives CDR1 SGHNT, CDR2 YENEEA. V was pared by 5 bases and J by 8 bases, with 4 bases of the junction left unmatched. This CDR3 comprises 14 residues.